This T cell receptor (beta chain) was profiled in a study of T cells in Graves' hyperthyroidism and ophthalmopathy (dated by TCRdb to about 2019). About the investigation overall: Peripheral blood was collected at initial diagnosis, before any treatment. A discovery cohort of about 96 patients, 43 with Graves' ophthalmopathy and under 60 with stable Graves' hyperthyroidism, was used to find distinguishing TCR V-J signatures. Prospective prediction of ophthalmopathy was tested in an independent validation cohort of 18 to 20 hyperthyroidism patients and 15 to 17 patients who later progressed to ophthalmopathy. The 95 to 100 discovery patients were randomly divided into training and test sets at a 7:3 ratio. In addition, the study compared T-cell repertoires in thyroid tissue and in blood from six Graves' hyperthyroidism patients. Following sampling, methimazole starting at 30 mg daily was given to hyperthyroidism patients, and high-dose intravenous methylprednisolone was given to ophthalmopathy patients. The paper reports TCR Vbeta CDR3 sequencing of 135 peripheral blood samples: around 45 ophthalmopathy, under 85 hyperthyroidism and around 17 progressor patients. Findings and caveats that apply to the study as a whole: In validation, progression to ophthalmopathy was predicted by the model with nearly 71% sensitivity and 72.22% specificity, a median of approximately 6.5 months before onset. A model built on a 13 V-J signature distinguished ophthalmopathy from stable hyperthyroidism, reaching 85% to 90% sensitivity and about 81% specificity in cross-validation and 80%/75% in testing. No statistical method was used to set the sample size in advance, and investigators knew the group allocation. Most expanded thyroid clonotypes (frequency above 0.001) were also detected in blood, a finding suggesting that blood repertoires may reflect thyroid immune responses.

Notes on this clonotype: There is no known antigen for this receptor. A read error may account for a junction end that differs from germline.

Amplification of TCR beta CDR3 regions was carried out from RNA transcripts. The first round of RT-PCR for the TCR CDR3 was performed with the HTBI primer set and the Qiagen OneStep RT-PCR kit. Libraries were constructed in a second round of multiplex PCR, after which size selection and purification were performed. The libraries were sequenced on an Illumina HiSeq2000 using paired-end 100 bp reads. The published analysis was carried out like this. Raw data were processed with SOAPnuke, discarding reads with adapters, uncalled bases, mean Phred below 15, or no exact constant-primer or identifier match. High-quality paired reads were merged with COPE v1.2.5, and unique nucleotide sequences were defined as clonotypes. Clonotypes were aligned to IMGT TRBV, TRBD and TRBJ reference segments using MiTCR v1.1. The analysis was restricted to V-J combinations with a frequency above 0.0001, which together covered about 99% of the repertoires. The TCS score was defined as the ratio of F50 (clonal expansion) to E x V (chaos), calculated using BLOSUM62-based TCRdist between CDR3 peptides within each V-J. Welch's t-statistics and random forest reduced fewer than 600 V-J features to 10 to 15, which were used in a naive Bayes classifier (R e1071). TCRdb applied fastp at Q25 and MiXCR to the public reads, then kept only in-frame beta chains. Each CDR3 protein appears once, grouped with its most common genes and DNA. TCRdb assigned the V and J calls; the authors' analysis was not used. The sample table lists roughly 580,000 distinct CDR3 sequences, approximately 13% of them with a count of one. The ten largest make up more than 4.5% of the sample.

Hyperthyroidism patients were newly diagnosed, with disease duration under 2 months, and aged 18 to 65 years. The study excluded patients with uncontrolled infections, other autoimmune diseases, pregnancy or lactation. Diagnoses were based on clinical symptoms, serum thyroxine and TRAb, thyroid ultrasound and orbital computed tomography. Blood from progressor patients was collected at the time of first diagnosis with hyperthyroidism, before any ophthalmopathy symptoms had appeared. PBMCs were separated from 7.5 to 10 ml of fresh peripheral blood using Ficoll-Paque density gradient centrifugation. Patients classed as progressors first received a Graves' hyperthyroidism diagnosis and then went on to develop ophthalmopathy during follow-up. Total RNA was extracted using Trizol reagent, and RNA quality was assessed on an Agilent 2100 Bioanalyzer. The sequence was collected from a young woman with Graves' hyperthyroidism that later progressed to Graves' ophthalmopathy. The source material was blood.

The DNA sequence is given as TGCACCAGCAGCTTGGAGGGGAATGAGCAGTTCTTC. Its coded protein is CTSSLEGNEQFF. The rearrangement joined TRBV5-1 to TRBJ2-1, and possibly TRBD2, on 6 matching bases. Looking up the germline V gene yields CDR1 SGHRS and CDR2 YFSETQ. The CDR3 covers 12 residues, taking in both the cysteine and the phenylalanine. Only CDR3 DNA remains: 36 bases, in frame from the first base.